Following are 12 T cell receptor beta chains from one sample sequenced in a study of shared clonotypes between healthy human individuals. The assay was immunoSEQ multiplex PCR, and TCRdb's table has in-frame clones only and misses some. This repertoire shows about 380,000 clones, approximately 96% found once; its top ten account for approximately 0.32%. Material for sequencing was memory CD8+ T cells sorted from blood. Subset described: CD45RO+ cells pooled with CCR7-negative TemRA cells. Receptor source: a man younger than 45 in good health.

This chain uses TRBV27 with TRBJ2-2; D unclear. V lost 4 bases, J lost 0 bases, and 15 bases lay in between. CDR1 and CDR2 (germline): MNHEY, SMNVEV (reference sequence). The CDR3 has 17 residues. The CDR3 protein is CASSWARISSNTGELFF. DNA of the CDR3: TGTGCCAGCAGTTGGGCAAGAATCTCCTCGAACACCGGGGAGCTGTTTTTT.

The chain is built from TRBV11-1 and TRBJ2-5, with TRBD2 as a possible D gene (7 bases). Deletions cut 7 bases from V and 2 bases from J, with 17 bases between. This CDR3 is 15 amino acids long. The germline gives CDR1 SGHAT, CDR2 FQDESV (reference sequence). The CDR3 sequence: CASTLGGDWQETQYF. CDR3 DNA sequence: TGTGCCAGCACCCTAGGGGGGGATTGGCAAGAGACCCAGTACTTC.

This CDR3 is CASSFMGGISFCSYNEQFF. CDR3 DNA: TGTGCCAGCAGCTTTATGGGCGGGATTAGTTTTTGCTCCTACAATGAGCAGTTCTTC. This chain connects TRBV12-1 to TRBJ2-1; the table gives TRBD2 as D, unverified against the DNA. TRBV12-1 is deemed a pseudogene. The CDR3 runs to 19 residues.

The CDR3 DNA reads TGTGCCATCAGTGAGGAGGGAGGGGCTAGGCAGCCCCAGCATTTT. Its protein product is CAISEEGGARQPQHF. The V and J genes are TRBV10-3 and TRBJ1-5; D might be TRBD1 (5 bases). The V gene's germline CDR1 is ENHRY and CDR2 SYGVKD. V was cut by 2 bases and J by 7 bases, with 15 bases left in between. The CDR3 loop spans 15 amino acids.

This CDR3 is CASSFGGNQETQYF. DNA of the CDR3: TGTGCCAGCAGCTTCGGAGGCAATCAAGAGACCCAGTACTTC. This chain uses TRBV7-2 with TRBJ2-5, with D possibly being TRBD2 (5 bases). This CDR3 is built from 14 residues. Germline V lookup: CDR1 SGHTA, CDR2 FQGNSA. V shed 3 bases and J shed 2 bases, with 10 bases lying between them.

This chain links TRBV5-1 with TRBJ2-1, with 9 bases that match TRBD2. This CDR3 is 17 amino acids long. The germline CDR1 and CDR2 sequences are SGHRS and YFSETQ. J lost 1 base, V lost 2 bases, and 7 bases had no gene match. CDR3 in DNA: TGCGCCAGCAGCTTCCTAGCGGGAAGCCCGTCCTACAATGAGCAGTTCTTC. It encodes CASSFLAGSPSYNEQFF.

The chain is built from TRBV5-1 and TRBJ1-1; 9 bases fit TRBD1. The ends lost 3 bases at V and 8 bases at J; junction bases unmatched: 8. The CDR3 length is 14 residues. Per germline, CDR1 SGHRS and CDR2 YFSETQ. CDR3 protein: CASSSGTGLIEAFF. The CDR3 DNA sequence: TGCGCCAGCAGCTCCGGGACAGGGTTGATAGAAGCTTTCTTT.

The rearrangement links TRBV7-6 to TRBJ2-7; 8 positions agree with TRBD2. This CDR3 region has 14 residues. The V and J ends lost 5 bases and 3 bases, in that order; junction bases with no gene match: 6. Germline V lookup: CDR1 SGHVS, CDR2 FNYEAQ. In DNA, the CDR3 is TGTGCCAGCAGCCAAGCCGGGACTAGCTACGAGCAGTACTTC. Amino acid sequence: CASSQAGTSYEQYF. The full variable domain, in which reference TRBV7-6 and TRBJ2-7 provide the parts outside the CDR3, is GAGVSQSPRYKVTKRGQDVALRCDPISGHVSLYWYRQALGQGPEFLTYFNYEAQQDKSGLPNDRFSAERPEGSISTLTIQRTEQRDSAMYRCASSQAGTSYEQYFGPGTRLTVT.

This rearrangement joins TRBV7-2 to TRBJ1-1; D is perhaps TRBD1 (5 bases). This CDR3 has 15 amino acids. The V end lost 3 bases, the J end lost 0 bases, and 11 bases lay between the germline ends. Germline CDR1 and CDR2: SGHTA and FQGNSA. The CDR3 is CASSLVTGLNTEAFF. In nucleotides, the CDR3 is TGTGCCAGCAGCTTGGTCACAGGTCTGAACACTGAAGCTTTCTTT.

A note on this clone: This sample includes further DNA sequences coding for the same CDR3. The chain is built from TRBV30 and TRBJ2-3; D call uncertain. Trimming took 2 bases from V and 5 from J, leaving 5 bases between them. The CDR3 sequence is 11 residues long. CDR1 GTSNPN and CDR2 SVGIG come from the germline V gene (reference sequence). CDR3 sequence: CAWSPRDTQYF. The DNA for the CDR3 is TGTGCCTGGAGTCCGCGAGATACGCAGTATTTT.

The gene calls are TRBV5-1 and TRBJ2-5; TRBD2 matches at 8 bases. The germline CDR1 and CDR2 sequences are SGHRS and YFSETQ. Trimming took 2 bases from V and 0 from J; bases not matched to a gene: 12. The CDR3 length is 18 residues. CDR3 in amino acids: CASSFRSHSGAYQETQYF. The CDR3 nucleotides are TGCGCCAGCAGCTTCCGGAGCCATAGCGGGGCGTACCAAGAGACCCAGTACTTC.

This chain links TRBV4-2 with TRBJ2-5, with TRBD2 matching over 7 bases. Germline trimming cut 0 bases from V and 3 bases from J; bases unmatched to any gene: 7. CDR3 size: 16 residues. Germline V gene lookup returns CDR1 LGHNA and CDR2 YNFKEQ. Here the CDR3 reads CASSQEGRGVKETQYF. The CDR3 DNA is TGTGCCAGCAGCCAAGAGGGGAGGGGAGTTAAAGAGACCCAGTACTTC.